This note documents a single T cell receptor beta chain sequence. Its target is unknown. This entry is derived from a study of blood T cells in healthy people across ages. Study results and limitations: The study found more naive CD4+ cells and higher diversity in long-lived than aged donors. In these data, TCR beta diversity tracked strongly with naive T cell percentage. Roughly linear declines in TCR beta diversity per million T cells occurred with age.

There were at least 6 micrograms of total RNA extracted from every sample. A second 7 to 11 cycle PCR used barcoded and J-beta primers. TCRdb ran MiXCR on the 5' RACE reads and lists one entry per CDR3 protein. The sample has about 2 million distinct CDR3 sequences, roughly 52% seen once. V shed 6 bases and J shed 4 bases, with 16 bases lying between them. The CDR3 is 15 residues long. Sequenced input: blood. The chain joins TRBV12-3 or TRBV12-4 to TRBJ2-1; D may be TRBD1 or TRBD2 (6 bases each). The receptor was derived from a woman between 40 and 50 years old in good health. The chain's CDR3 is CASRAGGGSYNEQFF. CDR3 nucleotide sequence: TGTGCCAGCAGGGCAGGAGGGGGATCTTACAATGAGCAGTTCTTC.